The following is a TCR beta chain sequence with its context. The protocol was immunoSEQ multiplex PCR, while the TCRdb copy is restricted to in-frame clones and leaves out a portion. The repertoire holds over 10,000 clones, under 85% seen once, with roughly 19% in the top ten. This sample stems from a study of T cells after somatic rescue of genetic block. The CDR3 runs 13 residues. Germline CDR1 SQVTM, CDR2 ANQGSEA. Trimming pared 3 bases from V and 0 bases from J, leaving 9 bases between. The sample consisted of peripheral blood mononuclear cells (PBMCs). The clonotype originates from a boy aged 10-17 years. The chain recombines TRBV29-1 with TRBJ2-7, with D uncertain. CDR3 DNA: TGCAGCGTTGAGGTTTCCTCCTCCTACGAGCAGTACTTC. Amino acid sequence: CSVEVSSSYEQYF.